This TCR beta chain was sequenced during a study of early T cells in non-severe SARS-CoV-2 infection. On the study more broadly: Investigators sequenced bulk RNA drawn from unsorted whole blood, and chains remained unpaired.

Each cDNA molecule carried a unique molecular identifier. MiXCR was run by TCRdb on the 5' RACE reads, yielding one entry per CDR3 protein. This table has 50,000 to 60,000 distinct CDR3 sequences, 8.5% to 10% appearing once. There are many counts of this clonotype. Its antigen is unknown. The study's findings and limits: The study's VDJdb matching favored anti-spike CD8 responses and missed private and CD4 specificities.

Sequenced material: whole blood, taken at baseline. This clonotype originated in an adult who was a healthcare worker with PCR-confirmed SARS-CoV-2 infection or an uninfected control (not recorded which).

The CDR3 bases are TGTGCCAGCAGACCCCCGGGTAGCAGGGCATCCTACGAGCAGTACTTC. Protein: CASRPPGSRASYEQYF. This chain connects TRBV6-6 to TRBJ2-7; the D gene is possibly TRBD1 (5 bases). The CDR3 extends over 16 amino acids. The V gene lost 6 bases and the J gene lost 1 base, with 19 bases spanning the gap. Germline CDR1 MNHNY, CDR2 SVGAGI (reference sequence).